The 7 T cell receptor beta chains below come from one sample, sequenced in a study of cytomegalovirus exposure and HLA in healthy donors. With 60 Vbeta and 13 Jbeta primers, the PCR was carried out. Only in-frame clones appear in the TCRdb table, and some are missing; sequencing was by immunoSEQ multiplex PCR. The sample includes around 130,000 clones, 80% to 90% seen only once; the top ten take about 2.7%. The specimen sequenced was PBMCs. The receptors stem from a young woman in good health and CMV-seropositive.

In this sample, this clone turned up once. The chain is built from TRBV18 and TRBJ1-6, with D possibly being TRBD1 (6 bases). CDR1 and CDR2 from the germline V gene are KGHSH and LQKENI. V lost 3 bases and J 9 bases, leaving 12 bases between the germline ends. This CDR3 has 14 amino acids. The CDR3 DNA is TGTGCCAGCTCACCTGGGGGCCATTTTTCACCCCTCCACTTT. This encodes CASSPGGHFSPLHF.

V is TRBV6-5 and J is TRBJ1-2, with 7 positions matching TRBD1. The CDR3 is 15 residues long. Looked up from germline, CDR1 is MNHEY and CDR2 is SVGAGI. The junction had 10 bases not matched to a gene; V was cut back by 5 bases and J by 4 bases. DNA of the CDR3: TGTGCCAGCAGTACTGGGGGACAGATTTCCTATGGCTACACCTTC. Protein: CASSTGGQISYGYTF.

The CDR3 coding sequence is TGTGCCAGCAGCTCCCCAACCCCGAACAGGGAGGGGACAACTAATGAAAAACTGTTTTTT. Protein sequence: CASSSPTPNREGTTNEKLFF. The chain carries TRBV7-6 and TRBJ1-4, with D possibly TRBD1 on 6 matching bases. The germline CDR1 and CDR2 sequences are SGHVS and FNYEAQ. The CDR3 is made up of 20 amino acids. V was trimmed by 4 bases and J by 0 bases, leaving 24 bases between them.

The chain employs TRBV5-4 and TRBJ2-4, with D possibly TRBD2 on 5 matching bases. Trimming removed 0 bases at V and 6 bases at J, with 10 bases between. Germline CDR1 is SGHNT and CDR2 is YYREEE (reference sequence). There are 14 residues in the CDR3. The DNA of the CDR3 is TGTGCCAGCAGCTTGGTTCGGGATCCAAACATTCAGTACTTC. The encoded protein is CASSLVRDPNIQYF. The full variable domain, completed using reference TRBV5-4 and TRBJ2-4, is ETGVTQSPTHLIKTRGQQVTLRCSSQSGHNTVSWYQQALGQGPQFIFQYYREEENGRGNFPPRFSGLQFPNYSSELNVNALELDDSALYLCASSLVRDPNIQYFGAGTRLSVL.

This CDR3 reads CASSEARWTGNYGYTF. In nucleotides, the CDR3 is TGTGCCAGCAGTGAAGCTCGTTGGACAGGGAACTATGGCTACACCTTC. This rearrangement joins TRBV2 to TRBJ1-2; 8 nucleotides line up with TRBD1. The J segment lost 2 bases and the V segment lost 0 bases, leaving 5 bases of the junction unmatched. This CDR3 region has 16 residues. Germline V gives CDR1 SNHLY, CDR2 FYNNEI.

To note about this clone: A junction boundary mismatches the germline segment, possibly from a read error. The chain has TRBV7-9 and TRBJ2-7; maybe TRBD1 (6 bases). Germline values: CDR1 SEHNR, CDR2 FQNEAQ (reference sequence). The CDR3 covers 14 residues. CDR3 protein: CSSSAPQGVHEQYF. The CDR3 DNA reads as TGTTCCAGCAGCGCCCCACAGGGAGTCCACGAGCAGTACTTC. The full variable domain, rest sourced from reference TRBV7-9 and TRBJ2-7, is DTGVSQNPRHKITKRGQNVTFRCDPISEHNRLYWYRQTLGQGPEFLTYFQNEAQLEKSRLLSDRFSAERPKGSFSTLEIQRTEQGDSAMYLCSSSAPQGVHEQYFGPGTRLTVT.

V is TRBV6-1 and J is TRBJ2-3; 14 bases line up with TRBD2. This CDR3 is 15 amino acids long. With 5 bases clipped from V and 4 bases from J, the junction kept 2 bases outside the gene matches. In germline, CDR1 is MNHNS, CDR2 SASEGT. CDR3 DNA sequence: TGTGCCAGCAGTTCGACTAGCGGGGGGGCAGATACGCAGTATTTT. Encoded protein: CASSSTSGGADTQYF.